The clone carrying this T cell receptor (beta chain) occurred a few times. This record comes from a study of T cells in Graves' hyperthyroidism and ophthalmopathy. Overall study: Once the initial diagnosis was made, peripheral blood was obtained before any treatment.

Using RNA transcripts as the source, TCR beta CDR3 regions were amplified. Primed by the HTBI set, a first-round RT-PCR was run on the TCR CDR3. TCRdb reanalysed the multiplex PCR reads using MiXCR and keeps one entry per CDR3 protein. The sample shows hundreds of thousands of distinct CDR3 sequences, over 10% of them seen only once. CDR3 length: 15 residues. Germline V gene data show CDR1 as SGHRS and CDR2 as YFSETQ. V lost 5 bases and J lost 3; bases outside the gene matches: 7. The diagnoses drew upon clinical symptoms, serum thyroxine and TRAb, thyroid ultrasound and orbital computed tomography. Material: blood. This TCR derives from a woman aged 18-30 years with Graves' hyperthyroidism. V is TRBV5-1 and J is TRBJ1-1; 10 nucleotides agree with TRBD1. CDR3 nucleotides: TGCGCCAGCAGAAGGGGAGGACAGGGGGACACTGAAGCTTTCTTT. It codes for CASRRGGQGDTEAFF.